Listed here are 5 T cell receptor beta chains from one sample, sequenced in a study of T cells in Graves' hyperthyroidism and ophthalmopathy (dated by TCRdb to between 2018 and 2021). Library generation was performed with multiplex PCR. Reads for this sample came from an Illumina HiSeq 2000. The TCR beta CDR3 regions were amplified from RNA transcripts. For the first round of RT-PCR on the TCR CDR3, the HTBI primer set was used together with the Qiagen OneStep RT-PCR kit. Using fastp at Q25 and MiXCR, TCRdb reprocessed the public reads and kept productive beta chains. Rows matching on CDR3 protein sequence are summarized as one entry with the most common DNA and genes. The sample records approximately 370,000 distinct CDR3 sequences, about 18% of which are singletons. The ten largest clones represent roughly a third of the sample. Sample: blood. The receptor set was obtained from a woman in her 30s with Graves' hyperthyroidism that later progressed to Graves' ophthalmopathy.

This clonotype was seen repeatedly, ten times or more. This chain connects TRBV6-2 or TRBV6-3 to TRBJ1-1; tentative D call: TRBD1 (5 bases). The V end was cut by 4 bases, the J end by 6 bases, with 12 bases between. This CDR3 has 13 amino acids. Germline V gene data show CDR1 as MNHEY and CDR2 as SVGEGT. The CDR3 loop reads CASSFQGNSEAFF. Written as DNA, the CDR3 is TGTGCCAGCAGTTTCCAGGGAAACTCTGAAGCTTTCTTT.

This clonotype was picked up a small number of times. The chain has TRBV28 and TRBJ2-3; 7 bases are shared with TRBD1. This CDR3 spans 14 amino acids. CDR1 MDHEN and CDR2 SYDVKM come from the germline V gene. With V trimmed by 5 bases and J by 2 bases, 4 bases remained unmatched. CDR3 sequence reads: CASSEDRNTDTQYF. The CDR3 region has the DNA TGTGCCAGCAGTGAGGACAGGAACACAGATACGCAGTATTTT.

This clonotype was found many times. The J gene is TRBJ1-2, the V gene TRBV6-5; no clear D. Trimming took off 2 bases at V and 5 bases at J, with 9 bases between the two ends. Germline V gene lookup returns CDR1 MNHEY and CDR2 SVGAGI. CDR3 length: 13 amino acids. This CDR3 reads CASSYGRGYGYTF. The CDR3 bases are TGTGCCAGCAGTTACGGGAGAGGGTATGGCTACACCTTC.

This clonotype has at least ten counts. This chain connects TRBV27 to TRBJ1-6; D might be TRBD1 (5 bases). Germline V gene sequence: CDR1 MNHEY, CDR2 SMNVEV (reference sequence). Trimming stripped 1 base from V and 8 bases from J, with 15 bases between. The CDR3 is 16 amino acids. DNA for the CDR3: TGTGCCAGCAGTTTATACTGGGACGACCTTCATTCACCCCTCCACTTT. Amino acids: CASSLYWDDLHSPLHF.

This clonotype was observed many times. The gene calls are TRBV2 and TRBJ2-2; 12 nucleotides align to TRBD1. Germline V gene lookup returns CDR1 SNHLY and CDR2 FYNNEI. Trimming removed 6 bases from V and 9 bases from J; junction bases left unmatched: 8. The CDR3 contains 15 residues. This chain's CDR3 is CASRGDRGQTRELFF. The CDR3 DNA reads TGTGCCAGCAGGGGGGACAGGGGGCAGACGAGGGAGCTGTTTTTT. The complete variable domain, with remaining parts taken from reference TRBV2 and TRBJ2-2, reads EPEVTQTPSHQVTQMGQEVILRCVPISNHLYFYWYRQILGQKVEFLVSFYNNEISEKSEIFDDQFSVERPDGSNFTLKIRSTKLEDSAMYFCASRGDRGQTRELFFGEGSRLTVL.